The 4 T cell receptor beta chains below all came from one sample that was sequenced in a study of spatial heterogeneity in lung cancer. Study results and limitations: Within tumors, counts of expanded alpha and beta TCRs tracked tumor mutation counts.

These receptors are not linked to any known antigen. Noted time point: sample taken at primary tumor resection. One entry per CDR3 protein, called by TCRdb with MiXCR from the 5' RACE reads. The table records approximately 7,000 distinct CDR3 sequences, under 20% of them present only once. Sequences were derived from lung tumor tissue, sampled at surgery. These receptors were collected from a female donor with early-stage non-small cell lung cancer.

V and J are TRBV5-6 and TRBJ1-1; possibly TRBD1 for D (6 bases). CDR3 length equals 15 residues. V gave up 4 bases and J gave up 1 base, with 14 bases separating them. Germline V gives CDR1 SGHDT, CDR2 YYEEEE. The CDR3 region is CASSRRGWANTEAFF. Written as DNA, the CDR3 is TGTGCCAGCAGCCGCAGGGGATGGGCGAACACTGAAGCTTTCTTT.

In the case of this clonotype: At one end the junction does not follow the germline gene, possibly because of a read error. The chain is built from TRBV28 and TRBJ2-2; no definite D call. The CDR3 is made up of 12 amino acids. Germline V CDR1 and CDR2: MDHEN, SYDVKM. The CDR3 is CASSLLAGELFF. For the CDR3, the DNA is TGTGCCAGCAGCTTATTAGCCGGGGAGCTGTTTTTT.

This clonotype was found a few times. The chain is built from TRBV28 and TRBJ1-6; 11 bases are a match to TRBD1. The CDR3 is 15 residues long. Germline-derived CDR1 and CDR2 are MDHEN and SYDVKM. V shed 3 bases and J 10 bases; nucleotides not matched to a gene: 5. The CDR3 coding sequence is TGTGCCAGCAGTTTGGGGACAGGGGGTGAATCACCCCTCCACTTT. Protein: CASSLGTGGESPLHF.

In its sample, this clonotype is medium-sized. The genes are TRBV5-1 and TRBJ1-1; D remains unclear. Germline V gene data show CDR1 as SGHRS and CDR2 as YFSETQ. Trimming took off 3 bases at V and 4 bases at J, with 10 bases between the two ends. The CDR3 sequence is 13 residues long. For the CDR3, the DNA is TGCGCCAGCAGCTGGAAGGTAGGCACTGAAGCTTTCTTT. This gives the protein CASSWKVGTEAFF. The full variable domain, in which reference TRBV5-1 and TRBJ1-1 provide the parts outside the CDR3, is KAGVTQTPRYLIKTRGQQVTLSCSPISGHRSVSWYQQTPGQGLQFLFEYFSETQRNKGNFPGRFSGRQFSNSRSEMNVSTLELGDSALYLCASSWKVGTEAFFGQGTRLTVV.